This T cell receptor (beta chain) stems from a study of T cell clonotyping in hematopoietic cell transplantation. Sequencing used immunoSEQ multiplex PCR; TCRdb keeps in-frame clones, though not all of them. The table has 3,500 to 4,500 clones, approximately 95% seen once. Samples: about 28 days before transplant, then days 30, 100 and 180 after. General study points: Graft donor and pretransplant recipient Inverse Simpson Index values predicted broader posttransplant TCR diversity. Recipient TCR diversity dropped after transplant; expanded clonotypes rose from day 30 to 180. Without cell sorting, CD4 versus CD8 contributions remain unresolved.

Points on this clone: Its antigen is currently unknown.

Sample: PBMCs, taken 30 days after allogeneic stem cell transplant. The sequence came from a male patient aged 50 or older who had an allogeneic stem cell transplant from a related donor, so the T cells may come from the graft donor. Some clones in this sample may be carry-over from other donors' samples.

CDR3 nucleotides: TGTGCCAGCAGTTTGTCCGGGGAGGGCAATCAGCCCCAGCATTTT. Its translation: CASSLSGEGNQPQHF. The V gene is TRBV28, the J gene TRBJ1-5, with D unresolved. V dropped 3 bases and J dropped 2 bases, with 11 bases sitting between them. The CDR3 is 15 amino acids. Germline V gene lookup returns CDR1 MDHEN and CDR2 SYDVKM. Based on the CDR3 plus reference TRBV28 and TRBJ1-5, the full variable domain is DVKVTQSSRYLVKRTGEKVFLECVQDMDHENMFWYRQDPGLGLRLIYFSYDVKMKEKGDIPEGYSVSREKKERFSLILESASTNQTSMYLCASSLSGEGNQPQHFGDGTRLSIL.